The TCR beta chain described here comes from a study of blood T cell repertoires in COVID-19. In the study overall: The United States, Italy and Spain provided the acute and convalescent COVID-19 samples. PBMCs, B-cell-depleted T cells, or T cells provided the cDNA or gDNA that made up the material.

The J segment lost 7 bases and the V segment lost 4 bases, leaving 3 bases of the junction unmatched. This CDR3 is built from 14 residues. CDR1 and CDR2 from the germline V gene are SNHLY and FYNNEI. Sequencing was performed with immunoSEQ multiplex PCR; in TCRdb, only in-frame clones are kept and a portion is missing. This sample carries tens of thousands of clones, roughly 84% of them seen once, and the ten largest clones take 6% to 7%. The V gene is TRBV2, the J gene TRBJ1-4, with 10 nucleotides matching TRBD1. The receptor was derived from a woman aged 55-69 years with acute or convalescent COVID-19. The specimen sequenced was peripheral blood. CDR3 DNA sequence: TGTGCCAGCAGTGGACAGGGGGCCCTTGAAAAACTGTTTTTT. This encodes CASSGQGALEKLFF.